The present TCR beta chain was sequenced within a study of graft-versus-host responses after intestinal transplantation. On this clone: Its specificity is not known.

Profiled with immunoSEQ multiplex PCR; TCRdb holds only in-frame clones, not every one. Among about 70,000 clones listed, around 89% were seen once. Study conclusions and caveats: GvH clones occurred in recipient marrow; some first appeared in ileum or blood.

The sequences come from unstimulated CD8+ T cells sorted from spleen or lymph node cells, collected before transplant. This sequence was found in a human donor who was the organ donor for an intestinal transplant.

CDR3 nucleotides: TGTGCCAGGACATCGGGACAGCCTCCCGAGACCCAGTACTTC. This translates into CARTSGQPPETQYF. This sequence joins TRBV2 and TRBJ2-5; 7 bases match TRBD1. The CDR3 sequence is 14 residues long. With V trimmed by 9 bases and J by 5 bases, 12 bases remained unmatched. The V gene's germline CDR1 is SNHLY and CDR2 FYNNEI.